Below, 8 T cell receptor beta chains from the same sample are listed, as sequenced in a study of response to subunit inactivated influenza vaccine. TCRdb reprocessed the RT-PCR reads with MiXCR, giving one entry per CDR3 protein. Here the sample spans about 520,000 distinct CDR3 sequences, roughly 25% being singletons. The sample here was CD4+ T cells sorted from PBMCs, taken 4 to 6 days after vaccination. Receptor source: a man in his fifties or sixties who received an inactivated influenza vaccine.

The genes are TRBV7-9 and TRBJ2-3; TRBD2 agrees at 14 bases. The CDR3 spans 16 residues. V shed 5 bases, J shed 4 bases, and the junction held 5 bases outside the gene matches. Per the germline V gene, CDR1 is SEHNR and CDR2 is FQNEAQ (reference sequence). The CDR3 sequence: CASSQGLAGVADTQYF. In DNA, the CDR3 is TGTGCCAGCAGCCAGGGACTAGCGGGAGTAGCAGATACGCAGTATTTT. The full variable domain, its missing parts supplied by reference TRBV7-9 and TRBJ2-3, is DTGVSQNPRHKITKRGQNVTFRCDPISEHNRLYWYRQTLGQGPEFLTYFQNEAQLEKSRLLSDRFSAERPKGSFSTLEIQRTEQGDSAMYLCASSQGLAGVADTQYFGPGTRLTVL.

The chain employs TRBV20-1 and TRBJ2-7; TRBD1 might be the D (6 bases). The germline V gene has CDR1 DFQATT and CDR2 SNEGSKA (reference sequence). The CDR3 loop spans 14 amino acids. V was pared by 1 base and J by 0 bases, with 10 bases between. The CDR3 protein is CSARGTGFSYEQYF. CDR3 bases: TGCAGTGCTAGAGGAACAGGGTTCTCCTACGAGCAGTACTTC.

This clonotype was recorded a few times. The chain joins TRBV10-3 to TRBJ2-5; D tentatively reads TRBD1 or TRBD2 (5 bases each). Germline values: CDR1 ENHRY, CDR2 SYGVKD. V dropped 4 bases and J dropped 5 bases, with 17 bases sitting between them. The CDR3 is 15 amino acids. The CDR3 loop reads CAISGGTDEGETQYF. CDR3 in DNA: TGTGCCATCAGTGGGGGGACGGACGAGGGGGAGACCCAGTACTTC.

Only a few counts were recorded for this clonotype. The chain recombines TRBV20-1 with TRBJ2-1; TRBD1 matches at 9 bases. The trim removed 2 bases at V and 3 bases at J, leaving 11 bases unmatched. This CDR3 contains 17 residues. Germline V gives CDR1 DFQATT, CDR2 SNEGSKA (reference sequence). CDR3: CSARKLYRGRYYNEQFF. The DNA for the CDR3 is TGCAGTGCTAGAAAACTGTACAGGGGGCGCTACTACAATGAGCAGTTCTTC.

The chain links TRBV25-1 to TRBJ2-3, with D perhaps matching TRBD1 (6 bases). Per germline, CDR1 MGHDK and CDR2 SYGVNS. The CDR3 contains 13 residues. V lost 8 bases and J lost 5, with 14 bases in between. CDR3 in amino acids: CASLGAMEDTQYF. In DNA form, the CDR3 reads TGTGCCAGCTTGGGGGCGATGGAAGATACGCAGTATTTT.

V and J are TRBV12-3 or TRBV12-4 and TRBJ2-7; 10 bases fit TRBD2. Trimming at V came to 4 bases and at J to 4 bases, leaving 10 bases not matched to a gene. The CDR3 consists of 16 residues. The CDR3: CASSYPRGLALYEQYF. The CDR3 nucleotides are TGTGCCAGCAGTTATCCAAGGGGACTAGCGCTATACGAGCAGTACTTC.

The J gene is TRBJ2-5, the V gene TRBV6-5; 7 nucleotides agree with TRBD2. Per germline, CDR1 MNHEY and CDR2 SVGAGI. The CDR3 is 16 amino acids. The J segment lost 0 bases and the V segment lost 2 bases, leaving 6 bases of the junction unmatched. The CDR3 region has the DNA TGTGCCAGCAGTTACGGAGGCGGGGGAAACCAAGAGACCCAGTACTTC. It encodes CASSYGGGGNQETQYF.

This clonotype was picked up one time. The V and J genes are TRBV27 and TRBJ1-2; 9 nucleotides align to TRBD1. CDR1 and CDR2 (germline): MNHEY, SMNVEV (reference sequence). This CDR3 region has 15 residues. With V trimmed by 6 bases and J by 8 bases, 13 bases remained unmatched. CDR3 region: CASSLKGQGLRGYTF. In DNA, the CDR3 is TGTGCCAGCAGCTTAAAGGGACAGGGACTTAGAGGCTACACCTTC.